The 12 T cell receptor beta chains listed next were all sequenced from one sample in a study of CD8+ T cells in alopecia areata. Extracted RNA was reverse transcribed, and the resulting cDNA served as sequencing template. Profiling relied on immunoSEQ multiplex PCR, and the TCRdb table lists in-frame clones only, not all of them. The data hold 200,000 or so clones, with around 50% observed a single time. Sequencing was done on a sample of CD8+ T cells sorted from blood. The receptors come from a human donor in good health.

The CDR3 loop reads CASSIGQATNEQFF. CDR3 DNA: TGTGCCAGCAGCATAGGACAGGCGACCAATGAGCAGTTCTTC. The chain is built from TRBV9 and TRBJ2-1; 7 positions match TRBD1. Germline V gene sequence: CDR1 SGDLS, CDR2 YYNGEE. The length of the CDR3 is 14 residues. The V gene end was trimmed by 4 bases and the J gene end by 6 bases; junction bases not matched to a gene: 7. The whole variable domain, filled in from reference TRBV9 and TRBJ2-1, reads DSGVTQTPKHLITATGQRVTLRCSPRSGDLSVYWYQQSLDQGLQFLIQYYNGEERAKGNILERFSAQQFPDLHSELNLSSLELGDSALYFCASSIGQATNEQFFGPGTRLTVL.

This clone was found a few times. The chain is built from TRBV4-1 and TRBJ1-2, with 8 bases fitting TRBD1. Per the germline V gene, CDR1 is MGHRA and CDR2 is YSYEKL. CDR3 length: 15 amino acids. V was pared by 2 bases and J by 6 bases, with 8 bases of the junction left unmatched. DNA of the CDR3: TGCGCCAGCAGCCAAAGACAGGGGCAAAATGATGGCTACACCTTC. Translating it yields CASSQRQGQNDGYTF.

The rearrangement uses TRBV5-6 and TRBJ2-7; D gene uncertain. Trimming left V 3 bases short and J 5 bases short, with 21 bases between. Germline-derived CDR1 and CDR2 are SGHDT and YYEEEE. This CDR3 comprises 16 residues. The CDR3 region is CASSSPPGDPPDEQYF. The DNA of the CDR3 is TGTGCCAGCAGCTCACCGCCCGGAGACCCCCCCGACGAGCAGTACTTC. Variable domain in full (rest from reference TRBV5-6 and TRBJ2-7): DAGVTQSPTHLIKTRGQQVTLRCSPKSGHDTVSWYQQALGQGPQFIFQYYEEEERQRGNFPDRFSGHQFPNYSSELNVNALLLGDSALYLCASSSPPGDPPDEQYFGPGTRLTVT.

The rearrangement uses TRBV9 and TRBJ1-2, with D possibly being TRBD1 (5 bases). This CDR3 spans 14 amino acids. Trimming stripped 0 bases from V and 9 bases from J, with 15 bases between. Germline CDR1 is SGDLS and CDR2 is YYNGEE. The DNA of the CDR3 is TGTGCCAGCAGCGTAGGCGGCAGCCAGGACAGCTACACCTTC. This codes for CASSVGGSQDSYTF.

This clone has more than one count but fewer than ten. This sequence joins TRBV5-4 and TRBJ1-1, with 8 positions matching TRBD1. This CDR3 has 13 residues. Germline CDR1 reads SGHNT; CDR2 reads YYREEE (reference sequence). Trimming removed 4 bases from V and 7 bases from J; junction bases left unmatched: 6. The DNA of the CDR3 is TGTGCCAGCAGCGCGGACAGGGTGGGTGAAGCTTTCTTT. Translated, it gives CASSADRVGEAFF. The variable domain in full, completed from reference TRBV5-4 and TRBJ1-1, reads ETGVTQSPTHLIKTRGQQVTLRCSSQSGHNTVSWYQQALGQGPQFIFQYYREEENGRGNFPPRFSGLQFPNYSSELNVNALELDDSALYLCASSADRVGEAFFGQGTRLTVV.

This clone has only a few counts. The chain joins TRBV27 to TRBJ2-7; D not certain. The CDR3 sequence is 15 residues long. Germline V CDR1 and CDR2: MNHEY, SMNVEV (reference sequence). The V end lost 0 bases, the J end lost 2 bases, and 11 bases lay between the germline ends. CDR3 sequence: CASSLSVGRTYEQYF. In DNA form, the CDR3 reads TGTGCCAGCAGTTTATCAGTGGGCCGCACCTACGAGCAGTACTTC.

The chain uses TRBV5-4 and TRBJ1-1; a possible D gene is TRBD1 (5 bases). Per germline, CDR1 SGHNT and CDR2 YYREEE (reference sequence). The V end lost 4 bases, the J end lost 1 base, and 8 bases lay between the germline ends. The CDR3 totals 13 residues. The chain's CDR3 is CASSTQGNTEAFF. The CDR3, as DNA: TGTGCCAGCAGCACCCAGGGGAACACTGAAGCTTTCTTT.

The V call is TRBV9, the J call TRBJ2-7; 9 bases are shared with TRBD1. The CDR3 covers 14 residues. Germline lookup yields CDR1 SGDLS and CDR2 YYNGEE. V trimming: 4 bases; J trimming: 2 bases; junction bases outside the gene matches: 4. CDR3 amino acids: CASSYGQGTYEQYF. CDR3 in DNA: TGTGCCAGCAGCTACGGACAGGGGACCTACGAGCAGTACTTC.

This clone occurred many times. The chain couples TRBV6-5 to TRBJ1-6, with 7 bases identical to TRBD1. The CDR3 is made up of 13 amino acids. V was pared by 5 bases and J by 5 bases, with 0 bases of the junction left unmatched. CDR1 MNHEY and CDR2 SVGAGI come from the germline V gene. The CDR3 coding sequence is TGTGCCAGCAGTGACAGGGATAATTCACCCCTCCACTTT. Translated, it gives CASSDRDNSPLHF.

The sample holds one count of this clone. The gene calls are TRBV13 and TRBJ2-3; tentative D call: TRBD1 (6 bases). The CDR3 covers 16 residues. The V end lost 3 bases, the J end lost 1 base, and 14 bases lay between the germline ends. Per the germline V gene, CDR1 is PRHDT and CDR2 is FYEKMQ (reference sequence). Here the CDR3 reads CASSFIRGAGTDTQYF. Written as DNA, the CDR3 is TGTGCCAGCAGCTTCATCAGGGGCGCGGGCACAGATACGCAGTATTTT.

The chain employs TRBV10-1 and TRBJ1-1, with D maybe TRBD1 (6 bases). V lost 1 base to trimming and J lost 2 bases, with 8 bases between them. The germline V gene has CDR1 WNHNN and CDR2 SYGVQD (reference sequence). The length of the CDR3 is 14 residues. The CDR3 DNA reads as TGCGCCAGCAGTGAGTACAGGGTAAACACTGAAGCTTTCTTT. This gives the protein CASSEYRVNTEAFF.

This sequence joins TRBV13 and TRBJ1-2, with D possibly being TRBD1 (6 bases). V was cut by 5 bases and J by 4 bases, with 11 bases left in between. Germline loops: CDR1 PRHDT, CDR2 FYEKMQ (reference sequence). The CDR3 consists of 13 residues. CDR3 in DNA: TGTGCCAGCAGCCCCCGACAGGTCTATGGCTACACCTTC. Amino acids: CASSPRQVYGYTF.